The 17 T cell receptor beta chains given below trace back to one sample, sequenced in a study of T cells after yellow fever vaccination. TCRdb passed the 5' RACE reads through MiXCR, listing each CDR3 protein once. The profile shows 500,000 to 650,000 distinct CDR3 sequences, around 17% of them singletons. Sample: PBMCs, taken about 5 days after the first yellow fever vaccination. The receptors here all came from a man younger than 35 who received the YFV17D yellow fever vaccine.

This clonotype turned up a few times. The chain uses TRBV7-9 and TRBJ1-1; no firm D call. The CDR3 has 12 residues. CDR1 is SEHNR, CDR2 FQNEAQ, per germline (reference sequence). V was cut by 9 bases and J by 5 bases, with 13 bases left in between. CDR3 DNA: TGTGCCAGAGGTAGACTCAGGACTGAAGCTTTCTTT. Its protein is CARGRLRTEAFF.

This clonotype came up a few times. J is TRBJ2-5 and V is TRBV9, with 7 nucleotides matching TRBD2. With V trimmed by 1 base and J by 1 base, 7 bases remained unmatched. Germline assignment: CDR1 SGDLS and CDR2 YYNGEE. This CDR3 region has 16 residues. The CDR3 loop reads CASSVTAGTFQETQYF. In nucleotides, the CDR3 is TGTGCCAGCAGCGTAACAGCGGGGACCTTCCAAGAGACCCAGTACTTC.

This clonotype has more than one count but fewer than ten. The chain recombines TRBV6-1 with TRBJ2-5; 12 bases are shared with TRBD2. CDR1 and CDR2 from the germline V gene are MNHNS and SASEGT. The CDR3 extends over 18 amino acids. Trimming at V came to 5 bases and at J to 6 bases, leaving 16 bases not matched to a gene. CDR3 region: CASSPSGGAGRQEKTQYF. CDR3 bases: TGTGCCAGCAGTCCTAGCGGGGGGGCCGGAAGGCAGGAAAAGACCCAGTACTTC.

This rearrangement joins TRBV4-3 to TRBJ2-3; 16 bases are a match to TRBD2. There are 18 residues in the CDR3. Germline assignment: CDR1 LGHNA and CDR2 YSLEER. The V and J ends lost 0 bases and 8 bases, in that order; junction bases with no gene match: 8. The DNA of the CDR3 is TGCGCCAGCAGCCAAGAGGCAAGGGGACTAGCGGGGGGGACTACGCAGTATTTT. Translating it yields CASSQEARGLAGGTTQYF.

The gene calls are TRBV6-1 and TRBJ1-1; TRBD1 is a possible D gene (5 bases). Trimming left V 8 bases short and J 0 bases short, with 10 bases between. Germline V gene sequence: CDR1 MNHNS, CDR2 SASEGT. There are 13 residues in the CDR3. CDR3 sequence (DNA): TGTGCCAGCTTTCGGGGCATGAACACTGAAGCTTTCTTT. Translated: CASFRGMNTEAFF.

This clonotype was counted between two and nine times. V usage is TRBV2 and J usage is TRBJ1-6; 9 nucleotides line up with TRBD1. Trimming took 1 base from V and 10 from J; bases not matched to a gene: 5. The germline V gene encodes CDR1 SNHLY and CDR2 FYNNEI. The CDR3 has 15 amino acids. Written as DNA, the CDR3 is TGTGCCAGCAGTGAAGGGACAGGGGAGGGCTCACCCCTCCACTTT. Residues: CASSEGTGEGSPLHF.

This chain joins TRBV29-1 and TRBJ1-1; no clear D gene. Deletions cut 1 base from V and 0 bases from J, with 9 bases between. This CDR3 region has 14 residues. CDR1 SQVTM and CDR2 ANQGSEA come from the germline V gene. DNA for the CDR3: TGCAGCGTTGAAGTCCCGAATATGAACACTGAAGCTTTCTTT. Translated, it gives CSVEVPNMNTEAFF.

The chain recombines TRBV14 with TRBJ2-1; possibly TRBD1 for D (6 bases). V lost 4 bases and J 11 bases, leaving 15 bases between the germline ends. CDR1 is SGHDN, CDR2 FVKESK, per germline. The CDR3 length is 13 residues. Here the CDR3 reads CASSPPPGHKQFF. Written as DNA, the CDR3 is TGTGCCAGCAGCCCTCCCCCGGGACACAAGCAGTTCTTC.

The genes are TRBV18 and TRBJ2-5, with 7 positions matching TRBD1. V lost 6 bases, J lost 3 bases, and 4 bases stayed unmatched. The CDR3 is 13 amino acids. The germline V gene encodes CDR1 KGHSH and CDR2 LQKENI. The CDR3: CASSSQGEETQYF. CDR3 nucleotide sequence: TGTGCCAGCTCCAGCCAGGGGGAAGAGACCCAGTACTTC.

The chain has TRBV5-1 and TRBJ2-7, with TRBD1 identical over 9 bases. Losses at the gene ends were 3 bases for V and 3 bases for J; bases not matched to a gene: 7. The CDR3 runs 15 residues. Germline-derived CDR1 and CDR2 are SGHRS and YFSETQ. The CDR3 sequence: CASSYHRGHYYEQYF. The CDR3 DNA reads as TGCGCCAGCAGCTACCACAGGGGGCATTACTACGAGCAGTACTTC.

This clonotype was detected ten times or more. V and J are TRBV4-1 and TRBJ1-5, with D uncertain. Trimming pared 1 base from V and 2 bases from J, leaving 15 bases between. The germline gives CDR1 MGHRA, CDR2 YSYEKL. The CDR3 consists of 17 residues. The CDR3 sequence: CASSQGSRLLGNQPQHF. Written as DNA, the CDR3 is TGCGCCAGCAGCCAAGGTTCGCGACTTTTGGGCAATCAGCCCCAGCATTTT.

The chain carries TRBV5-1 and TRBJ2-1; no reliable D call. The germline V and J ends were trimmed by 4 bases and 0 bases, with 11 bases remaining between them. Germline CDR1 and CDR2: SGHRS and YFSETQ. The CDR3 sequence is 15 residues long. CDR3 nucleotides: TGCGCCAGCAGCGTTACCCCGAGCTCCTACAATGAGCAGTTCTTC. This sequence encodes CASSVTPSSYNEQFF.

This chain links TRBV6-5 with TRBJ1-2, with a tentative D call TRBD1 (5 bases). The V gene's germline CDR1 is MNHEY and CDR2 SVGAGI. Trimming removed 2 bases at V and 4 bases at J, with 11 bases between. The CDR3 sequence is 14 residues long. The CDR3 region has the DNA TGTGCCAGCAGTTACGACGACAGCTTCTATGGCTACACCTTC. Translated: CASSYDDSFYGYTF.

This clonotype appeared a few times. The chain links TRBV7-3 to TRBJ2-7; 7 positions match TRBD1. V lost 6 bases and J lost 5; bases outside the gene matches: 7. The CDR3 length is 13 residues. Per germline, CDR1 SGHTA and CDR2 FQGTGA. The CDR3 region is CASSFSTGNEQYF. The DNA of the CDR3 is TGTGCCAGCAGTTTTTCGACAGGGAACGAGCAGTACTTC.

This clonotype has only a few counts. This rearrangement joins TRBV7-9 to TRBJ2-1, with a possible D match to TRBD2 (5 bases). The germline V and J ends were trimmed by 5 bases and 10 bases, with 15 bases remaining between them. Germline lookup yields CDR1 SEHNR and CDR2 FQNEAQ (reference sequence). The CDR3 is 13 residues long. CDR3: CASSGLWAWEQFF. DNA for the CDR3: TGTGCCAGCAGCGGACTCTGGGCTTGGGAGCAGTTCTTC.

This rearrangement joins TRBV11-2 to TRBJ2-4; D uncertain. Between the trimmed V and J ends, which lost 0 bases and 1 base, there was a span of 10 bases. In germline, CDR1 is SGHAT, CDR2 FQNNGV. The CDR3 consists of 16 residues. Here the CDR3 reads CASSLELTPAKNIQYF. CDR3 bases: TGTGCCAGCAGCTTAGAACTGACACCCGCCAAAAACATTCAGTACTTC.

This clonotype was observed a handful of times. The chain carries TRBV28 and TRBJ2-5; no definite D call. The CDR3 loop spans 14 amino acids. Germline V lookup: CDR1 MDHEN, CDR2 SYDVKM. V gave up 2 bases and J gave up 4 bases, with 11 bases separating them. CDR3 protein: CASSLRSLGETQYF. DNA of the CDR3: TGTGCCAGCAGTTTAAGGTCTTTGGGAGAGACCCAGTACTTC.